This T cell receptor beta chain was found in a study of blood T cell repertoires in COVID-19. Whole-study context: Samples representing acute and convalescent COVID-19 were sourced from the United States, Italy and Spain.

Authors' processing steps: Reference gene primer amplification gave nucleated cell count estimates. The protocol was immunoSEQ multiplex PCR, while the TCRdb copy is restricted to in-frame clones and leaves out a portion. V, J and clone size were drawn from that table, and D and trimming were deduced from the DNA. The sample lists roughly 160,000 clones, around nine tenths occurring once. Sequenced sample: peripheral blood. The clonotype originates from a man in his forties or fifties with acute or convalescent COVID-19.

The CDR3 nucleotides read TGTGCCACCGTGCCGGGACAGGGCAATTCACCCCTCCACTTT. It is translated as CATVPGQGNSPLHF. This chain joins TRBV28 and TRBJ1-6; 9 nucleotides line up with TRBD1. The germline gives CDR1 MDHEN, CDR2 SYDVKM. J lost 7 bases, V lost 10 bases, and 8 bases had no gene match. The CDR3 runs to 14 residues. Variable domain in full (rest from reference TRBV28 and TRBJ1-6): DVKVTQSSRYLVKRTGEKVFLECVQDMDHENMFWYRQDPGLGLRLIYFSYDVKMKEKGDIPEGYSVSREKKERFSLILESASTNQTSMYLCATVPGQGNSPLHFGNGTRLTVT.